The rows below give T cell receptor beta chains drawn from one sample of a study of human T cells and chemical hapten exposure. A single record per CDR3 protein comes from TCRdb applying MiXCR to the RACE reads. In the table there are about 100,000 distinct CDR3 sequences, approximately 10% of which are singletons. The sample was whole blood, taken in connection with sensitization to the hapten diphenylcyclopropenone (DPC). The origin of the receptors is a woman in her forties with alopecia areata. Some clones in this sample may be carry-over from other donors' samples. CDR3s include the opening cysteine and the closing phenylalanine or tryptophan. D genes are given only for firm matches. Clone size is shown for a subset of rows, as once, few, many or a class of expanded clone.

d_gene,v_gene,j_gene,abundance,CDR3nt,CDR3aa
.,TRBV7-6,TRBJ1-4,few,TGTGCCAGCAGCTCGGGAGGCTTGGGGGAAAAACTGTTTTTT,CASSSGGLGEKLFF
TRBD2,TRBV20-1,TRBJ2-1,many,TGCAGTGCTTCGACCGGGACTATGCAAGAGCAGTTCTTC,CSASTGTMQEQFF
.,TRBV27,TRBJ2-3,many,TGTGCCAGCAGTTTCGGGCAACCTCCCCATACGCAGTATTTT,CASSFGQPPHTQYF
.,TRBV5-4,TRBJ2-1,.,TGTGCCAGCAGCTTGGGAACCATTACAGTCAATGAGCAGTTCTTC,CASSLGTITVNEQFF
TRBD1,TRBV6-2/TRBV6-3,TRBJ1-2,.,TGTGCCAGCAGTTACCGGAAGGGACAGGATTATGGCTACACCTTC,CASSYRKGQDYGYTF
.,TRBV12-3/TRBV12-4,TRBJ1-2,.,TGTGCCAGCAACTCAGGGCGTTGGAACTATGGCTACACCTTC,CASNSGRWNYGYTF
TRBD2,TRBV29-1,TRBJ2-5,many,TGCAGCGTTGAGGGGCAGCGGGAGCGCCAAGAGACCCAGTACTTC,CSVEGQRERQETQYF
TRBD1,TRBV6-6,TRBJ1-4,.,TGTGCCAGCAGCCCTATGACAGGGGGCTTTGAAAAACTGTTTTTT,CASSPMTGGFEKLFF
.,TRBV12-3/TRBV12-4,TRBJ1-4,few,TGTGCCAGCAGTCCCTCCCCCGGCAGGGGAAATGAAAAACTGTTTTTT,CASSPSPGRGNEKLFF
TRBD2,TRBV20-1,TRBJ2-2,few,TGCAGTGCTAGTCCTAGCGGGAGGGCCCTCACCGGGGAGCTGTTTTTT,CSASPSGRALTGELFF
.,TRBV6-2/TRBV6-3,TRBJ2-3,few,TGTGCCAGCCTCCGTCAGGGGCGGGGTACGCAGTATTTT,CASLRQGRGTQYF
.,TRBV5-6,TRBJ2-5,many,TGTGCCAGCACCTTTAAAGCGGCTCAAGAGACCCAGTACTTC,CASTFKAAQETQYF
.,TRBV6-2/TRBV6-3,TRBJ1-5,many,TGTGCCAGCAGTTTACCCAAGACCGGGACGACTACTCAGCCCCAGCATTTT,CASSLPKTGTTTQPQHF
TRBD1,TRBV11-2,TRBJ1-1,.,TGTGCCAGCAGCTTAATACAGGGGACTGAAGCTTTCTTT,CASSLIQGTEAFF
.,TRBV6-1,TRBJ1-2,.,TGTGCCAGCAGTTCAAGGCCACCGAACACCTTC,CASSSRPPNTF
.,TRBV28,TRBJ1-1,.,TGTGCCAGCAGTTTGGGGATGGCTGAAGCTTTCTTT,CASSLGMAEAFF
.,TRBV19,TRBJ2-3,few,TGTGCCAGTAGTATATCCGGAACAGGGGATACGCAGTATTTT,CASSISGTGDTQYF
TRBD1,TRBV23-1,TRBJ2-7,many,TGCGCCAGCAGTCAGCCCCAGGGGGCGCCCCCCTACGAGCAGTACTTC,CASSQPQGAPPYEQYF
.,TRBV4-2,TRBJ1-1,few,TGTGCCAGCAGCCAAGATCGGGGCCACCACTGGGGAGCTTTCTTT,CASSQDRGHHWGAFF
.,TRBV7-2,TRBJ2-4,.,TGTGCCAGCAGCTTATCCGCGGCGATTAACATTCAGTACTTC,CASSLSAAINIQYF
.,TRBV6-2/TRBV6-3,TRBJ2-2,few,TGTGCCAGCAGTTACGCGGTATCGAACACCGGGGAGCTGTTTTTT,CASSYAVSNTGELFF
.,TRBV7-9,TRBJ1-2,many,TGTGCCAGCAGCAATCAACCGGAGGGCCTGGTTGGCTACACCTTC,CASSNQPEGLVGYTF
.,TRBV5-5,TRBJ2-1,many,TGTGCCAGCAGCCTGACGGGGCCCAGCCCCTACAATGAGCAGTTCTTC,CASSLTGPSPYNEQFF
TRBD2,TRBV7-9,TRBJ2-4,.,TGTGCCAGCAGCTCGCGCGGACTAGCGGGGGGGCCAGCCAAAAACATTCAGTACTTC,CASSSRGLAGGPAKNIQYF
TRBD2,TRBV27,TRBJ2-3,few,TGTGCCAGCAGTTCCACTAGCGGGAGGGCCGATGTGGGAGATACGCAGTATTTT,CASSSTSGRADVGDTQYF
.,TRBV5-4,TRBJ2-1,.,TGTGCCAGCAGCTTGGGCGGCAGACCCTACAATGAGCAGTTCTTC,CASSLGGRPYNEQFF
.,TRBV4-1,TRBJ2-2,few,TGCGCCAGCAGCCAAGAATCACAGACTCTGAACACCGGGGAGCTGTTTTTT,CASSQESQTLNTGELFF
.,TRBV7-2,TRBJ2-7,.,TGTGCCAGCAGCTGGGGATCTGGGGGCTCCTACGAGCAGTACTTC,CASSWGSGGSYEQYF
.,TRBV6-2/TRBV6-3,TRBJ1-5,few,TGTGCCAGCAGTTACTCAGGGAGCAATCAGCCCCAGCATTTT,CASSYSGSNQPQHF
.,TRBV6-5,TRBJ2-6,few,TGTGCCAGCACCCAGGACAGCTTCTTTTCTGGGGCCAACGTCCTGACTTTC,CASTQDSFFSGANVLTF
TRBD1,TRBV7-3,TRBJ2-1,many,TGTGCCAGCAGCCTAGACAGGGGGCAGTGGAAGTTCTTC,CASSLDRGQWKFF
TRBD2,TRBV12-3/TRBV12-4,TRBJ2-3,.,TGTGCCAGCAGTTTCCGGACTAGCGGGAGTTCTGTGGTCGTCGCAGATACGCAGTATTTT,CASSFRTSGSSVVVADTQYF
TRBD2,TRBV27,TRBJ2-3,few,TGTGCCAGCAGTTTAGACGGGAGGGCAACAGATACGCAGTATTTT,CASSLDGRATDTQYF
TRBD2,TRBV7-2,TRBJ2-1,few,TGTGCCAGCAGCTTAGCGCGGGGGGGTGAGCAGTTCTTC,CASSLARGGEQFF
.,TRBV27,TRBJ2-7,.,TGTGCCAGCAGCCCTACGAACCGCCGCGGGAAGACAGGGCCCTACGAGCAGTACTTC,CASSPTNRRGKTGPYEQYF
.,TRBV6-6,TRBJ2-7,many,TGTGCCAGCAGACCCGACAGTTACGAGCAGTACTTC,CASRPDSYEQYF
.,TRBV9,TRBJ2-4,many,TGTGCCAGCAGCGTAGGCAGGGAGGAAATTCAGTACTTC,CASSVGREEIQYF
.,TRBV28,TRBJ1-1,.,TGTGCCTGCAGTTTCCTCACTGAAGCTTTCTTT,CACSFLTEAFF
.,TRBV21-1,TRBJ1-5,.,TGTGCCAGCAGCAAGGGACAAGGGGGTCAGCCCCAGCATTTT,CASSKGQGGQPQHF
TRBD1,TRBV12-3/TRBV12-4,TRBJ2-7,few,TGTGCCAGCAGTTCCCGTGGGACAGGGGACTACGAGCAGTACTTC,CASSSRGTGDYEQYF
TRBD2,TRBV5-1,TRBJ2-7,few,TGCGCCAGCAGCTTGGGACTAGCGGGATGGAACGAGCAGTACTTC,CASSLGLAGWNEQYF